This is a list of T cell receptor beta chains from one sample in a study of T cell responses to AZD1222 COVID-19 vaccine. Clones were read by immunoSEQ multiplex PCR, and TCRdb kept only the in-frame ones, dropping some. Altogether 150,000 or so clones are present, 92% being singletons, with the ten largest covering about 4.8%. Material: peripheral blood, obtained on day 0 of AZD1222 vaccination. These TCRs come from an adult in good health. The CDR3 runs from the conserved cysteine through the conserved F or W. D genes are given only for firm matches. Clone sizes are given selectively: once, few, many, or a class where the clone is expanded.

j_gene	abundance	v_gene	d_gene	CDR3aa	CDR3nt
TRBJ1-4	NA	TRBV7-9	NA	CASSLGQLATNEKLFF	TGTGCCAGCAGCTTAGGGCAGCTTGCAACTAATGAAAAACTGTTTTTT
TRBJ2-4	NA	TRBV7-8	NA	CASSQVGNIQYF	TGTGCCAGCAGCCAAGTCGGGAACATTCAGTACTTC
TRBJ1-2	NA	TRBV6-5	TRBD1	CASSYRDSNYGYTF	TGTGCCAGCAGTTACCGGGACAGTAACTATGGCTACACCTTC
TRBJ1-1	few	TRBV19	NA	CASSPGVAEAFF	TGTGCCAGTAGTCCGGGAGTCGCTGAAGCTTTCTTT
TRBJ1-6	NA	TRBV5-1	NA	CASPPGGTGLDSPLHF	TGCGCCAGTCCCCCGGGTGGAACAGGGCTGGATTCACCCCTCCACTTT
TRBJ2-7	NA	TRBV10-3	TRBD2	CAISDPGLANYEQYF	TGTGCCATCAGTGACCCGGGACTAGCGAACTACGAGCAGTACTTC
TRBJ2-7	NA	TRBV2	NA	CASRHDGDIFYEQYF	TGTGCCAGCCGCCACGATGGGGATATATTTTACGAGCAGTACTTC
TRBJ2-1	NA	TRBV5-1	TRBD1	CASSPWTGDNEQFF	TGCGCCAGCAGCCCCTGGACAGGGGACAATGAGCAGTTCTTC
TRBJ2-7	once	TRBV18	TRBD1	CASSLAHSRTGNYEQYF	TGTGCCAGCTCACTAGCTCACTCCAGGACAGGGAACTACGAGCAGTACTTC
TRBJ1-1	NA	TRBV28	NA	CASSRYGGRNTEAFF	TGTGCCAGCAGTCGATATGGCGGACGTAACACTGAAGCTTTCTTT
TRBJ2-1	NA	TRBV5-1	NA	CASSSGAGTHNEQFF	TGCGCCAGCAGCTCCGGGGCCGGGACTCACAATGAGCAGTTCTTC
TRBJ1-4	once	TRBV19	NA	CASRGQGGIEKLFF	TGTGCCAGTAGGGGGCAAGGGGGAATAGAAAAACTGTTTTTT
TRBJ1-1	NA	TRBV19	NA	CASTNRSSVAFF	TGTGCCAGTACTAACAGGAGCTCTGTCGCTTTCTTT
TRBJ2-3	NA	TRBV6-5	TRBD2	CASSYVWTSADTQYF	TGTGCCAGCAGTTACGTTTGGACTAGCGCAGATACGCAGTATTTT
TRBJ1-6	NA	TRBV29-1	NA	CSAGTYNSPLHF	TGCAGCGCAGGGACATATAATTCACCCCTCCACTTT
TRBJ2-5	NA	TRBV7-8	NA	CASSLAGRETQYF	TGTGCCAGCAGCTTAGCGGGACGGGAGACCCAGTACTTC
TRBJ2-2	NA	TRBV6-1	NA	CASSEDPADPNTGELFF	TGTGCCAGCAGTGAAGACCCAGCCGACCCGAACACCGGGGAGCTGTTTTTT
TRBJ2-3	NA	TRBV18	NA	CASSSSDTQYF	TGTGCCAGCTCATCGTCAGATACGCAGTATTTT
TRBJ2-1	NA	TRBV6-5	NA	CASSPGTYNEQFF	TGTGCCAGCAGCCCCGGGACATACAATGAGCAGTTCTTC
TRBJ2-7	NA	TRBV7-2	TRBD1	CASSPGQGAYEQYF	TGTGCCAGCAGCCCGGGACAGGGGGCCTACGAGCAGTACTTC
TRBJ1-5	NA	TRBV27	NA	CASSLGGGGRQPQHF	TGTGCCAGCAGTTTAGGGGGAGGGGGTCGTCAGCCCCAGCATTTT
TRBJ2-1	NA	TRBV1	NA	CTSSQVSGRRRSEQFF	TGCACCAGCAGCCAAGTTAGCGGGAGGAGGAGGAGTGAGCAGTTCTTC
TRBJ2-2	NA	TRBV6-5	NA	CASQVFGELFF	TGTGCCAGTCAGGTTTTCGGGGAGCTGTTTTTT
TRBJ1-1	NA	TRBV5-1	TRBD1	CASSGTGVGTEAFF	TGCGCCAGCAGCGGAACAGGGGTGGGCACTGAAGCTTTCTTT
TRBJ1-2	NA	TRBV12-3/TRBV12-4	NA	CASSFTNYGYTF	TGTGCCAGCAGTTTCACCAACTATGGCTACACCTTC
TRBJ2-7	NA	TRBV2	NA	CASTLMGGTSYEQYF	TGTGCCAGCACCCTAATGGGCGGAACCTCCTACGAGCAGTACTTC
TRBJ2-7	NA	TRBV6-1	NA	CASSEALDGGEQYF	TGTGCCAGCAGTGAAGCTCTCGATGGCGGTGAGCAGTACTTC
TRBJ1-4	NA	TRBV4-1	NA	CASSQVSGGNEKLFF	TGCGCCAGCAGCCAAGTGTCGGGGGGGAATGAAAAACTGTTTTTT
TRBJ2-7	NA	TRBV9	NA	CASSVVGTSGPSYEQYF	TGTGCCAGCAGCGTAGTTGGGACCAGCGGCCCGAGCTACGAGCAGTACTTC
TRBJ2-1	NA	TRBV7-7	TRBD1	CASSSDRGQYNEQFF	TGTGCTAGCAGCTCGGACAGGGGACAATACAATGAGCAGTTCTTC
TRBJ2-1	NA	TRBV27	NA	CASSSPGTVRDEQFF	TGTGCCAGCAGTTCCCCCGGGACCGTGAGGGATGAGCAGTTCTTC
TRBJ2-1	NA	TRBV7-2	TRBD1	CASRRRTGGDNEQFF	TGTGCCAGCAGGAGAAGGACAGGGGGTGACAATGAGCAGTTCTTC
TRBJ2-7	NA	TRBV14	NA	CASSHLSFHRGYEQYF	TGTGCCAGCAGCCACCTCAGCTTCCACCGGGGCTACGAGCAGTACTTC
TRBJ1-2	NA	TRBV19	NA	CASSPTTGRGYTF	TGTGCCAGTAGCCCCACAACCGGGCGGGGCTACACCTTC
TRBJ2-7	NA	TRBV3-1/TRBV3-2	NA	CASSQGHPTLEQYF	TGTGCCAGCAGCCAAGGGCACCCGACCCTTGAGCAGTACTTC
TRBJ1-1	NA	TRBV10-3	TRBD1	CAISYTGTGKTEAFF	TGTGCCATCAGTTATACCGGGACAGGGAAAACTGAAGCTTTCTTT
TRBJ1-5	NA	TRBV3-1/TRBV3-2	NA	CASSQGVQPQHF	TGTGCCAGCAGCCAAGGAGTTCAGCCCCAGCATTTT
TRBJ1-2	NA	TRBV2	NA	CASSQVQGMDGYTF	TGTGCCAGCAGTCAGGTACAGGGTATGGATGGCTACACCTTC
TRBJ1-5	NA	TRBV6-6	NA	CASSPKEVNQPQHF	TGTGCCAGCAGCCCAAAGGAAGTAAATCAGCCCCAGCATTTT
TRBJ1-5	NA	TRBV27	NA	CASRKGDGGQPQHF	TGTGCCAGCAGGAAAGGGGATGGGGGTCAGCCCCAGCATTTT
TRBJ2-1	NA	TRBV3-1/TRBV3-2	TRBD1	CASSQGDRGEQFF	TGTGCCAGCAGCCAAGGGGACAGGGGTGAGCAGTTCTTC
TRBJ2-2	few	TRBV5-8	TRBD1	CASSLGGGRNTGELFF	TGTGCCAGCAGCTTGGGAGGGGGCCGTAACACCGGGGAGCTGTTTTTT
TRBJ1-2	NA	TRBV16	TRBD1	CASSPDRYASYTF	TGTGCCAGCAGCCCGGACAGGTACGCTAGCTACACCTTC
TRBJ2-7	NA	TRBV6-5	TRBD1	CASIGAGGTEQYF	TGTGCCAGCATAGGGGCAGGGGGCACCGAGCAGTACTTC
TRBJ1-5	NA	TRBV28	NA	CASSPDFSSNQPQHF	TGTGCCAGCAGCCCAGACTTTTCCAGCAATCAGCCCCAGCATTTT
TRBJ2-3	NA	TRBV7-2	NA	CASSRDPRTDTQYF	TGTGCCAGCAGCAGGGACCCACGCACAGATACGCAGTATTTT
TRBJ1-1	NA	TRBV2	NA	CASGETLRSDTEAFF	TGTGCCAGCGGTGAGACGCTTAGGTCGGACACTGAAGCTTTCTTT
TRBJ2-7	NA	TRBV5-1	NA	CASSPGWTYEQYF	TGCGCCAGCAGCCCTGGGTGGACCTACGAGCAGTACTTC
TRBJ1-4	NA	TRBV5-4	NA	CASSTILGKLFF	TGTGCCAGCAGCACTATCTTGGGAAAACTGTTTTTT
TRBJ1-1	NA	TRBV6-6	NA	CASSSQLVGESTEAFF	TGTGCCAGCAGTTCCCAACTGGTGGGGGAGAGCACTGAAGCTTTCTTT
TRBJ2-5	NA	TRBV4-1	NA	CASSQGSAVETQYF	TGCGCCAGCAGCCAAGGGTCGGCGGTGGAGACCCAGTACTTC
TRBJ1-2	NA	TRBV19	NA	CASLTRSYGYTF	TGTGCCAGCCTCACAAGATCCTATGGCTACACCTTC